This T cell receptor beta chain was obtained from a study of blood T cell repertoires in COVID-19. At the level of the study: In each case, the material was cDNA or gDNA derived from T cells, B-cell-depleted T cells, or PBMCs.

TCRdb keeps only in-frame clones here, not all; method: immunoSEQ multiplex PCR. This sample has 240,000 or so clones, with approximately 86% found just once. From germline, CDR1 is SQVTM and CDR2 ANQGSEA. CDR3 length: 13 amino acids. On this clone itself: A read error may account for a junction end that differs from germline.

This chain uses TRBV29-1 with TRBJ2-2; tentative D call: TRBD1 (5 bases). Input material: peripheral blood. The origin of this receptor is a woman aged 30 to 39 who had recovered from COVID-19. The CDR3 reads CSVDSGNTEELFF. In nucleotides, the CDR3 is TGCAGCGTCGACAGTGGGAACACCGAGGAGCTGTTTTTT.